A single sample is the source of the 32 T cell receptor beta chains below, sequenced in a study of blood T cell repertoires in COVID-19. Data came from immunoSEQ multiplex PCR; TCRdb stores just in-frame clones and leaves some out. The data hold 140,000 to 150,000 clones, with roughly 80% observed a single time. The sequencing input was peripheral blood. Receptors were obtained from a man between 65 and 85 years old who had recovered from COVID-19.

This chain uses TRBV4-1 with TRBJ2-3; tentatively, D is TRBD2 (5 bases). This CDR3 has 16 residues. V dropped 3 bases and J dropped 0 bases, with 13 bases sitting between them. The germline gives CDR1 MGHRA, CDR2 YSYEKL. CDR3 loop: CASSHLAGSSTDTQYF. Here the CDR3 DNA reads TGCGCCAGCAGCCACCTAGCTGGGAGTAGCACAGATACGCAGTATTTT.

V and J are TRBV28 and TRBJ1-2, with 7 bases lining up with TRBD1. Germline V gene lookup returns CDR1 MDHEN and CDR2 SYDVKM. CDR3 length equals 14 residues. V was pared by 4 bases and J by 8 bases, with 10 bases of the junction left unmatched. The DNA for the CDR3 is TGTGCCAGCAGTTCCCAGACAGGGTGGGTCGGCTACACCTTC. Translating gives CASSSQTGWVGYTF.

The genes are TRBV5-4 and TRBJ2-3; D call uncertain. Germline V gives CDR1 SGHNT, CDR2 YYREEE (reference sequence). The CDR3 length is 14 residues. Trimming took off 0 bases at V and 4 bases at J, with 9 bases between the two ends. The DNA of the CDR3 is TGTGCCAGCAGCTTGGAGTGGTCGGCAGATACGCAGTATTTT. It translates to CASSLEWSADTQYF.

The V and J genes are TRBV5-4 and TRBJ2-5; D not certain. The V end was cut by 0 bases, the J end by 5 bases, with 8 bases between. The CDR3 contains 13 residues. Germline lookup yields CDR1 SGHNT and CDR2 YYREEE (reference sequence). The CDR3 DNA sequence: TGTGCCAGCAGCTTGGTTCTTAGCGAGACCCAGTACTTC. Its protein is CASSLVLSETQYF.

CDR3 region: CAWNRGGKGYEKLFF. The DNA for the CDR3 is TGTGCCTGGAATCGAGGAGGGAAAGGTTACGAAAAACTGTTTTTT. The chain links TRBV30 to TRBJ1-4; D remains ambiguous. Germline V gene data show CDR1 as GTSNPN and CDR2 as SVGIG (reference sequence). The CDR3 is made up of 15 amino acids. V was cut by 4 bases and J by 8 bases, with 20 bases left in between.

The chain has TRBV27 and TRBJ2-7; 9 positions match TRBD1. CDR1 and CDR2 (germline): MNHEY, SMNVEV (reference sequence). V trimming: 3 bases; J trimming: 3 bases; junction bases outside the gene matches: 3. The CDR3 is made up of 14 amino acids. CDR3 region: CASSLPGQGYEQYF. In DNA form, the CDR3 reads TGTGCCAGCAGTTTGCCGGGACAGGGCTACGAGCAGTACTTC.

This sequence joins TRBV5-1 and TRBJ2-5, with 11 bases identical to TRBD2. This CDR3 comprises 15 residues. V was clipped by 2 bases and J by 3 bases; unmatched bases: 3. CDR1 SGHRS and CDR2 YFSETQ come from the germline V gene. The CDR3 sequence: CASSFALAGEETQYF. DNA of the CDR3: TGCGCCAGCAGCTTTGCACTAGCGGGAGAAGAGACCCAGTACTTC.

This clone was detected a few times. The chain joins TRBV5-5 to TRBJ2-7; D is perhaps TRBD2 (6 bases). Per germline, CDR1 SGHKS and CDR2 YYEKEE (reference sequence). CDR3 length: 11 amino acids. V dropped 2 bases and J dropped 7 bases, with 7 bases sitting between them. The CDR3 DNA sequence: TGTGCCAGCAGCTTCGCGGGGGAGCAGTACTTC. This encodes CASSFAGEQYF. The full variable domain, its missing parts supplied by reference TRBV5-5 and TRBJ2-7, is DAGVTQSPTHLIKTRGQQVTLRCSPISGHKSVSWYQQVLGQGPQFIFQYYEKEERGRGNFPDRFSARQFPNYSSELNVNALLLGDSALYLCASSFAGEQYFGPGTRLTVT.

The J gene is TRBJ2-3, the V gene TRBV10-2; D remains ambiguous. CDR1 WSHSY and CDR2 SAAADI come from the germline V gene. V lost 4 bases to trimming and J lost 5 bases, with 13 bases between them. There are 14 residues in the CDR3. Here the CDR3 DNA reads TGCGCCAGCAGTGGATTAGAAGCTAGAGATACGCAGTATTTT. Encoded protein: CASSGLEARDTQYF.

The V and J genes are TRBV4-3 and TRBJ2-3; a possible D gene is TRBD2 (6 bases). V lost 0 bases and J 4 bases, leaving 8 bases between the germline ends. This CDR3 comprises 14 residues. Germline CDR1 and CDR2: LGHNA and YSLEER. CDR3 sequence reads: CASSQDREADTQYF. The CDR3 DNA follows: TGCGCCAGCAGCCAAGATAGGGAGGCAGATACGCAGTATTTT.

The chain combines TRBV27 with TRBJ1-2; D unresolved. The CDR3 totals 14 residues. Germline CDR1 MNHEY, CDR2 SMNVEV (reference sequence). The ends were cut back, 4 bases at V and 6 bases at J, with 15 bases in the middle. The CDR3 DNA reads TGTGCCAGCAGTTCAGGAGGTGGGCCAAATGGCTACACCTTC. Translation: CASSSGGGPNGYTF.

The chain links TRBV6-5 to TRBJ1-2; tentatively, D is TRBD1 (5 bases). The CDR3 contains 15 residues. V lost 8 bases and J lost 2, with 18 bases in between. Per germline, CDR1 MNHEY and CDR2 SVGAGI. The CDR3 DNA reads as TGTGCCAGCCTTGGGGTCCGGCGGGGGAACTATGGCTACACCTTC. Amino acid sequence: CASLGVRRGNYGYTF.

V and J are TRBV7-3 and TRBJ1-1, with D possibly being TRBD1 (6 bases). There are 13 residues in the CDR3. Germline V gene lookup returns CDR1 SGHTA and CDR2 FQGTGA. The V end was cut by 5 bases, the J end by 4 bases, with 11 bases between. CDR3 region: CASSVQGGTEAFF. The DNA of the CDR3 is TGTGCCAGCAGCGTACAGGGTGGCACTGAAGCTTTCTTT.

This chain connects TRBV28 to TRBJ1-5; TRBD1 agrees at 7 bases. V lost 5 bases to trimming and J lost 4 bases; unmatched junction nucleotides: 5. Germline assignment: CDR1 MDHEN and CDR2 SYDVKM. CDR3 length: 14 residues. This CDR3 is CASSPDRENQPQHF. CDR3 coding DNA: TGTGCCAGCAGTCCAGACAGGGAAAATCAGCCCCAGCATTTT.

The rearrangement uses TRBV29-1 and TRBJ2-3; tentatively, D is TRBD1 (6 bases). Deletions cut 5 bases from V and 0 bases from J, with 12 bases between. The CDR3 is 14 amino acids. The germline CDR1 and CDR2 sequences are SQVTM and ANQGSEA. The CDR3 loop is CSVRTGSSTDTQYF. CDR3 nucleotide sequence: TGCAGCGTTCGTACAGGGTCTAGCACAGATACGCAGTATTTT.

V usage is TRBV5-1 and J usage is TRBJ2-2; 14 bases agree with TRBD2. CDR1 and CDR2 from the germline V gene are SGHRS and YFSETQ. V shed 4 bases, J shed 7 bases, and the junction held 6 bases outside the gene matches. This CDR3 region has 16 residues. This CDR3 reads CASSQGTSGSNGELFF. CDR3 sequence (DNA): TGCGCCAGCAGCCAAGGGACTAGCGGGAGCAACGGGGAGCTGTTTTTT.

The chain employs TRBV5-4 and TRBJ2-3; TRBD2 matches at 9 bases. V lost 4 bases and J lost 1; bases outside the gene matches: 13. The V gene's germline CDR1 is SGHNT and CDR2 YYREEE (reference sequence). The CDR3 is made up of 18 amino acids. CDR3 DNA sequence: TGTGCCAGCAGCCCCGCAGGGAGGACTAGCGACGGCACAGATACGCAGTATTTT. It yields the protein CASSPAGRTSDGTDTQYF.

The J gene is TRBJ2-7, the V gene TRBV19, with D perhaps TRBD1 (5 bases). Germline V gene data show CDR1 as LNHDA and CDR2 as SQIVND (reference sequence). This CDR3 contains 14 residues. Between the trimmed V and J ends, which lost 3 bases and 2 bases, there was a span of 11 bases. The CDR3 loop is CASSMGQVTYEQYF. CDR3 coding DNA: TGTGCCAGTAGTATGGGGCAGGTAACCTACGAGCAGTACTTC.

V gene TRBV7-9 combines with J gene TRBJ2-7; D might be TRBD1 (6 bases). The CDR3 totals 13 residues. The V end lost 4 bases, the J end lost 2 bases, and 9 bases lay between the germline ends. Germline V gene sequence: CDR1 SEHNR, CDR2 FQNEAQ (reference sequence). CDR3 DNA: TGTGCCAGCAGCTCTCGGGACACCTACGAGCAGTACTTC. Translating it yields CASSSRDTYEQYF.

This clone was seen once. This rearrangement joins TRBV3-1 (or the pseudogene TRBV3-2) to TRBJ2-1; TRBD2 matches 9 bases. With V trimmed by 1 base and J by 9 bases, 4 bases remained unmatched. Per the germline V gene, CDR1 is LGHDT and CDR2 is YNNKEL (reference sequence). The CDR3 length is 14 residues. The CDR3, as DNA: TGTGCCAGCAGCCAAGGCCTAGCGGGAACTGAGCAGTTCTTC. Translated, it gives CASSQGLAGTEQFF.

The chain links TRBV4-2 to TRBJ1-4, with TRBD1 identical over 7 bases. V lost 1 base to trimming and J lost 5 bases; unmatched junction nucleotides: 7. This CDR3 is 16 amino acids long. Germline V lookup: CDR1 LGHNA, CDR2 YNFKEQ. The CDR3 spells CASSQARDRSNEKLFF. CDR3 bases: TGTGCCAGCAGCCAAGCTCGGGACAGATCGAATGAAAAACTGTTTTTT.

The chain has TRBV7-8 and TRBJ2-1, with TRBD2 identical over 9 bases. This CDR3 spans 15 amino acids. The V segment lost 3 bases and the J segment 5 bases; nucleotides outside the gene matches: 5. Germline V gene lookup returns CDR1 SGHVS and CDR2 FQNEAQ. CDR3: CASSFNSGRDNEQFF. CDR3 coding DNA: TGTGCCAGCAGCTTTAATAGCGGGAGAGACAATGAGCAGTTCTTC.

This rearrangement joins TRBV7-2 to TRBJ1-1; no reliable D call. This CDR3 contains 15 residues. Trimming shortened V by 4 bases and J by 3 bases, and 15 bases separated the two germline ends. The V gene's germline CDR1 is SGHTA and CDR2 FQGNSA. Here the CDR3 DNA reads TGTGCCAGCAGCTCACAGACACTCCGGTACACTGAAGCTTTCTTT. This codes for CASSSQTLRYTEAFF.

This clone occurred a few times. The rearrangement uses TRBV7-9 and TRBJ1-1; D remains ambiguous. Trimming left V 4 bases short and J 4 bases short, with 13 bases between. Germline lookup yields CDR1 SEHNR and CDR2 FQNEAQ (reference sequence). The CDR3 contains 14 residues. The CDR3, as DNA: TGTGCCAGCAGCTCCGCCGGGGTGGTCACTGAAGCTTTCTTT. It yields the protein CASSSAGVVTEAFF. The entire variable domain, with the rest obtained from reference TRBV7-9 and TRBJ1-1, is as follows: DTGVSQNPRHKITKRGQNVTFRCDPISEHNRLYWYRQTLGQGPEFLTYFQNEAQLEKSRLLSDRFSAERPKGSFSTLEIQRTEQGDSAMYLCASSSAGVVTEAFFGQGTRLTVV.

The chain is built from TRBV5-1 and TRBJ1-4; a possible D gene is TRBD1 (5 bases). From germline, CDR1 is SGHRS and CDR2 YFSETQ. V lost 3 bases, J lost 8 bases, and 20 bases lay in between. The CDR3 has 16 amino acids. In nucleotides, the CDR3 is TGCGCCAGCAGCTCAGGGACCGCCGGAGGGACCGAAAAACTGTTTTTT. Translation gives CASSSGTAGGTEKLFF.

The chain links TRBV27 to TRBJ1-2; D is perhaps TRBD1 (6 bases). CDR1 MNHEY and CDR2 SMNVEV come from the germline V gene (reference sequence). The CDR3 covers 14 residues. V was pared by 8 bases and J by 3 bases, with 16 bases between. The DNA of the CDR3 is TGTGCCAGCGGGTACCAGGGGACGGACTATGGCTACACCTTC. It yields the protein CASGYQGTDYGYTF.

The DNA of the CDR3 is TGTGCCACTCAGGGAAGTAACACAGATACGCAGTATTTT. Translating it yields CATQGSNTDTQYF. This chain uses TRBV24-1 with TRBJ2-3, with D possibly matching TRBD1 (5 bases). CDR3 length: 13 amino acids. Per the germline V gene, CDR1 is KGHDR and CDR2 is SFDVKD. Trimming shortened V by 10 bases and J by 2 bases, and 12 bases separated the two germline ends.

The DNA for the CDR3 is TGTGCCAGAAAAATACAGGGCTACTCCTACGAGCAGTACTTC. Translating gives CARKIQGYSYEQYF. This chain uses TRBV7-7 with TRBJ2-7; possibly TRBD1 for D (6 bases). The CDR3 has 14 residues. Per the germline V gene, CDR1 is SSHAT and CDR2 is FNYEAQ (reference sequence). The ends were cut back, 9 bases at V and 0 bases at J, with 15 bases in the middle.

This clone was picked up many times. Other DNA sequences in the sample encode the same CDR3. The V call is TRBV9, the J call TRBJ2-7, with TRBD2 matching over 11 bases. Germline assignment: CDR1 SGDLS and CDR2 YYNGEE. V was pared by 0 bases and J by 3 bases, with 2 bases of the junction left unmatched. The CDR3 consists of 15 residues. CDR3 region: CASSVGTSGLYEQYF. DNA for the CDR3: TGTGCCAGCAGCGTAGGGACTAGCGGGCTCTACGAGCAGTACTTC.

This clone was counted between two and nine times. This chain joins TRBV21-1 and TRBJ2-5; TRBD2, as called in the table, went unchecked against the DNA. TRBV21-1 is shown as a pseudogene. This CDR3 is built from 16 residues. CDR3 coding DNA: TGTGCCAGCAGCCTCCCAGGTCGACGGCGCGGGGAGACCCAGTACTTC. Its translation: CASSLPGRRRGETQYF.

The chain uses TRBV5-1 and TRBJ2-1; 12 bases line up with TRBD2. Germline V gene data show CDR1 as SGHRS and CDR2 as YFSETQ. J was trimmed by 3 bases and V by 0 bases; bases with no gene match: 10. The CDR3 sequence is 19 residues long. The CDR3 sequence is CASSLDPSGREGFYNEQFF. Written as DNA, the CDR3 is TGCGCCAGCAGCTTGGATCCTAGCGGGAGGGAGGGGTTCTACAATGAGCAGTTCTTC.

The chain employs TRBV3-1 (or the pseudogene TRBV3-2) and TRBJ2-2, with 10 bases that match TRBD2. Germline values: CDR1 LGHDT, CDR2 YNNKEL (reference sequence). This CDR3 region has 15 residues. The V gene end was trimmed by 4 bases and the J gene end by 5 bases; junction bases not matched to a gene: 4. The CDR3 nucleotides are TGTGCCAGCAGCCCCGGGACTAGCGCTACCGGGGAGCTGTTTTTT. Translating it yields CASSPGTSATGELFF.